The 13 T cell receptor beta chains presented below share a single source sample, sequenced in a study of Graves' ophthalmopathy and Graves' hyperthyroidism. TCR beta CDR3 amplification used RNA transcripts. The first-round RT-PCR employed HTBI primers together with the Qiagen OneStep RT-PCR kit. A multiplex PCR was then performed as the second round. TCRdb reprocessed the multiplex PCR reads with MiXCR, giving one entry per CDR3 protein. The data contain over a million distinct CDR3 sequences, approximately 35% of them singletons. The specimen sequenced was peripheral blood or thyroid tissue (not recorded which). These receptors were obtained from an adult man with Graves' hyperthyroidism.

This clonotype was seen repeatedly, ten times or more. The chain has TRBV10-3 and TRBJ1-1, with TRBD1 as a possible D gene (5 bases). CDR3 length: 15 residues. V lost 5 bases, J lost 0 bases, and 13 bases lay in between. Germline-derived CDR1 and CDR2 are ENHRY and SYGVKD. The CDR3 nucleotides are TGTGCCATCAGTTCAGGACAAAGCATGAACACTGAAGCTTTCTTT. Protein: CAISSGQSMNTEAFF.

In its sample, this clonotype was seen many times. The gene calls are TRBV10-2 and TRBJ2-5; tentative D call: TRBD2 (5 bases). The CDR3 covers 15 residues. V was trimmed by 2 bases and J by 5 bases, leaving 15 bases between them. Per germline, CDR1 WSHSY and CDR2 SAAADI. The CDR3 region is CASSEDRGRAETQYF. CDR3 bases: TGCGCCAGCAGTGAGGATCGGGGTCGTGCCGAGACCCAGTACTTC.

This clonotype was seen many times. The chain joins TRBV7-9 to TRBJ2-7, with D maybe TRBD2 (6 bases). The germline gives CDR1 SEHNR, CDR2 FQNEAQ (reference sequence). V lost 4 bases to trimming and J lost 0 bases, with 16 bases between them. This CDR3 comprises 16 residues. CDR3 nucleotide sequence: TGTGCCAGCAGCTCCCCCAAATTGGGGGGCTCCTACGAGCAGTACTTC. Translation gives CASSSPKLGGSYEQYF.

This clonotype was counted a few times. This rearrangement joins TRBV6-5 to TRBJ1-5, with 10 positions matching TRBD1. Germline assignment: CDR1 MNHEY and CDR2 SVGAGI. After removal of 9 bases from V and 4 bases from J, the junction contained 12 bases not matched to a gene. CDR3 length: 16 amino acids. CDR3 protein: CARDRDRGLGNQPQHF. CDR3 DNA: TGTGCCAGGGATAGGGACAGGGGCTTAGGTAATCAGCCCCAGCATTTT.

Details on this clonotype: The junction and the germline gene differ at one end; a read error may be behind it. The CDR3 bases are TGTGCCAGCAGTGAATCGGCCGGGGCCACCGTCCTGACTTTC. It codes for CASSESAGATVLTF. The chain links TRBV25-1 to TRBJ2-6; D tentatively reads TRBD1 or TRBD2 (5 bases each). Germline V gene lookup returns CDR1 MGHDK and CDR2 SYGVNS. The length of the CDR3 is 14 residues.

The J gene is TRBJ1-1, the V gene TRBV14; D is ambiguous. The germline V and J ends were trimmed by 2 bases and 0 bases, with 13 bases remaining between them. The CDR3 spans 16 residues. CDR1 and CDR2 (germline): SGHDN, FVKESK. The CDR3 is CASSQNSRRMNTEAFF. In DNA, the CDR3 is TGTGCCAGCAGCCAAAATTCTCGGAGAATGAACACTGAAGCTTTCTTT.

This clonotype was counted ten times or more. The V call is TRBV29-1, the J call TRBJ2-5; possibly TRBD1 or TRBD2 for D (5 bases each). V dropped 6 bases and J dropped 7 bases, with 21 bases sitting between them. The CDR3 has 14 residues. Germline-derived CDR1 and CDR2 are SQVTM and ANQGSEA. The CDR3 bases are TGCAGCGTCCTCCGGGGAAGAGGGACCGGGACCCAGTACTTC. Translation gives CSVLRGRGTGTQYF.

This clonotype was seen many times. The V gene is TRBV12-3 or TRBV12-4, the J gene TRBJ1-1, with D perhaps TRBD1 (5 bases). The CDR3 consists of 13 residues. V lost 2 bases, J lost 7 bases, and 11 bases lay in between. The CDR3, as DNA: TGTGCCAGCAGTTTAACTGGGGACGGTGAAGCTTTCTTT. It encodes CASSLTGDGEAFF.

Many counts were recorded for this clonotype. The J gene is TRBJ2-5, the V gene TRBV12-3 or TRBV12-4; D assignment may be TRBD1 or TRBD2 (5 bases each). The CDR3 length is 13 residues. The V gene lost 6 bases and the J gene lost 5 bases, with 13 bases spanning the gap. The CDR3 sequence: CASSLWGGETQYF. Here the CDR3 DNA reads TGTGCCAGCAGCCTGTGGGGCGGGGAGACCCAGTACTTC.

This clonotype came up many times. The chain combines TRBV29-1 with TRBJ2-7; D is uncertain. The CDR3 loop spans 14 amino acids. Germline V gene sequence: CDR1 SQVTM, CDR2 ANQGSEA. The V end was cut by 6 bases, the J end by 0 bases, with 15 bases between. CDR3 DNA: TGCAGCGTCCAGGCGGCTACGAGCTCCTACGAGCAGTACTTC. This encodes CSVQAATSSYEQYF.

This clonotype was detected only a few times. The J gene is TRBJ2-3, the V gene TRBV10-3; D not certain. This CDR3 has 11 amino acids. Germline assignment: CDR1 ENHRY and CDR2 SYGVKD. V dropped 9 bases and J dropped 6 bases, with 10 bases sitting between them. The chain's CDR3 is CAMGEVDTQYF. In nucleotides, the CDR3 is TGTGCCATGGGCGAAGTGGATACGCAGTATTTT.

This clonotype occurred many times. V is TRBV14 and J is TRBJ2-5; tentative D call: TRBD1 (6 bases). Germline values: CDR1 SGHDN, CDR2 FVKESK. With 1 base removed from V and 5 bases from J, the gap between germline ends came to 14 bases. This CDR3 contains 15 residues. CDR3 sequence: CASSQGTGSRETQYF. In nucleotides, the CDR3 is TGTGCCAGCAGCCAAGGAACAGGGAGCCGGGAGACCCAGTACTTC.

V is TRBV11-3 and J is TRBJ2-3; unclear D gene. The V end was cut by 7 bases, the J end by 6 bases, with 11 bases between. CDR3 size: 12 residues. Germline lookup yields CDR1 SGHNT and CDR2 YENEEA. The chain's CDR3 is CASTPAFDTQYF. Here the CDR3 DNA reads TGTGCCAGCACCCCCGCATTCGATACGCAGTATTTT.